This TCR beta chain originates from a study of blood T cell repertoires in COVID-19. Original processing notes: Amplification of reference gene primers provided the estimated nucleated cell counts. Sequencing used immunoSEQ multiplex PCR; TCRdb keeps in-frame clones, though not all of them. V and J calls and clone size are copied from that table; D and trimming were computed from the DNA. The data contain approximately 170,000 clones, approximately 91% of them singletons. Sequencing input: peripheral blood. This receptor was identified in a young man with COVID-19, enrolled during active disease.

The CDR3 DNA sequence: TGTGCCAGTCGGGGGGATAATTCACCCCTCCACTTT. This sequence encodes CASRGDNSPLHF. The gene calls are TRBV10-3 and TRBJ1-6; a weak D match, TRBD1 (5 bases). Germline-derived CDR1 and CDR2 are ENHRY and SYGVKD. The CDR3 covers 12 residues. V lost 10 bases, J lost 5 bases, and 9 bases lay in between.